The clone carrying this T cell receptor beta chain has more than one count but fewer than ten. What it recognizes is unknown. MiXCR was run by TCRdb on the RT-PCR reads, yielding one entry per CDR3 protein. The repertoire holds 530,000 or so distinct CDR3 sequences, with 14% as singletons. Germline values: CDR1 MDHEN, CDR2 SYDVKM. Trimming took 5 bases from V and 0 from J; bases not matched to a gene: 6. The CDR3 consists of 16 residues. This entry comes from a study of response to subunit inactivated influenza vaccine. Study-wide results and caveats: It was suggested by the authors that few new T cells are recruited by each seasonal influenza vaccination.

The TCR comes from a man aged 50-60 years who received an inactivated influenza vaccine. The chain recombines TRBV28 with TRBJ2-4; 8 nucleotides match TRBD2. Sequencing used PBMCs from blood, obtained 12 days after vaccination. In nucleotides, the CDR3 is TGTGCCAGCAGTACCCGCGGGGGGCTAGCCAAAAACATTCAGTACTTC. It translates to CASSTRGGLAKNIQYF. The variable domain in full, completed from reference TRBV28 and TRBJ2-4, reads DVKVTQSSRYLVKRTGEKVFLECVQDMDHENMFWYRQDPGLGLRLIYFSYDVKMKEKGDIPEGYSVSREKKERFSLILESASTNQTSMYLCASSTRGGLAKNIQYFGAGTRLSVL.